Reported below is one T cell receptor (beta chain). There is no known antigen for this receptor. No much larger clone exists at a distance of one base, and base qualities are not known. The sample's time point label, decoded: baseline before first vaccination. The vaccinee samples were drawn from two UK trials, COV001 and COV002, one of which was a single-blind randomized controlled phase 2/3 trial testing AZD1222 (ChAdOx1 nCoV-19) in healthy adults. Trial participant PBMC samples were collected at day 0 and day 28 after the second dose for TCRbeta chain sequencing. This record comes from a study of T cell responses to AZD1222 COVID-19 vaccine (dated by TCRdb to the early 2020s). About the full investigation: AZD1222 recipients with second doses at about 4 weeks or about 12 weeks were pooled, because spike-specific TCR depth and breadth did not differ between schedules. TCR sequencing covered 233 trial participants: 207 given two doses of AZD1222 and some 25 given two doses of MenACWY control vaccine. Trial participants were enrolled into age subgroups of 18-55, 56-69 and 70-plus years, which contained 148, 28 and 57 TCR-sequenced participants, respectively.

The paper's findings and limits, for the study overall: Spike-specific TCR breadth and depth rose significantly after two AZD1222 doses compared with day 0 and with MenACWY recipients. Nearly half of unique spike-specific TCRs reportedly recognized epitopes outside regions mutated in the B.1.351 and B.1.1.7 variants. The 56-69-year group was small, and its depth increase did not reach significance, likely because of low power. Vaccine-associated CD4 TCRs spanned the whole spike protein, with dominant responses in regions 160-218 and 743-854. Participants were mostly white British, with more females than males. The authors suggested clonal diversity may have been underestimated. Because no day 14 peak-response samples were available, the repertoires could be characterized only after the peak T cell response. Conclusions about previously exposed vaccinees are limited, since just a handful of AZD1222 recipients were seropositive for SARS-CoV-2 at baseline.

Taken from the germline V gene (reference sequence), the CDR1 and CDR2 loops are MNHNY and SVGAGI. V and J are truncated by 6 bases and 2 bases respectively, leaving an intervening sequence of 14 bases. The CDR3, from cysteine to phenylalanine, totals 15 residues. The CDR3 DNA has 45 bases and is translated from base 1. The CDR3 regions of human TCRbeta chains were subjected to immunosequencing. The paper's data handling went like this. Repertoire TCRs were matched against a reference library of SARS-CoV-2-specific TCRs generated with the MIRA antigen-specificity platform. Breadth was defined as the fraction of unique TCRs that were SARS-CoV-2-associated, and depth was defined as the fraction of total T cells that were SARS-CoV-2-associated. Using the MIRA data, each spike-specific TCR was mapped to the spike region that the TCR reacts to and placed in a CD4 or CD8 class. Log10-transformed breadth and depth values were compared by one-way ANOVA with Sidak's multiple comparisons tests. What TCRdb holds here is the immuneACCESS table cut down to in-frame rearrangements. Part of the clones is not present; checked against another copy, under half of the missing clones reflect an unresolved V gene, and the others are unexplained. The DNA gave D and trimming, while V, J and clone size come from that table. For this sample the table gives tens of thousands of clones, of which roughly 84% were detected only once. Around 6.6% of the sample comes from the top ten.

The source is an adult in good health. In this chain, TRBV6-6 is recombined with TRBJ1-3; TRBD1 could be the D gene, as 6 bases match. The source was peripheral blood, collected on day 0 of AZD1222 vaccination. The DNA sequence follows: TGTGCCAGCAGCCGAGGACAGCCCCCTGGAAACACCATATATTTT. This gives the protein CASSRGQPPGNTIYF.